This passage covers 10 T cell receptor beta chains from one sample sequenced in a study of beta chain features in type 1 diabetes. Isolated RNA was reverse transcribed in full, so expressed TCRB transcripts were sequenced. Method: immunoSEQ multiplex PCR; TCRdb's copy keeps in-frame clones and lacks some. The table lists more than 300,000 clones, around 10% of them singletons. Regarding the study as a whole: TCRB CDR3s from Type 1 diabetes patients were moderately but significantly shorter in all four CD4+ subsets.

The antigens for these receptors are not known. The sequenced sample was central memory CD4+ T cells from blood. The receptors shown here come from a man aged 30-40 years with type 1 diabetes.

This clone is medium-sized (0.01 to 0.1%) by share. The CDR3 reads CASRLPGQMNTEAFF. DNA for the CDR3: TGTGCCAGTAGACTGCCGGGACAGATGAACACTGAAGCTTTCTTT. V usage is TRBV19 and J usage is TRBJ1-1; 7 bases align to TRBD1. The length of the CDR3 is 15 residues. Germline CDR1 is LNHDA and CDR2 is SQIVND (reference sequence). The V and J ends lost 6 bases and 0 bases, in that order; junction bases with no gene match: 7.

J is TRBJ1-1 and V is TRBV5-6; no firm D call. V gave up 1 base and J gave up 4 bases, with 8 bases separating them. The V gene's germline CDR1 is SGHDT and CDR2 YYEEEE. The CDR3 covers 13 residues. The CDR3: CASSLSLLTEAFF. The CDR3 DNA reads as TGTGCCAGCAGCTTGAGCCTTCTCACTGAAGCTTTCTTT.

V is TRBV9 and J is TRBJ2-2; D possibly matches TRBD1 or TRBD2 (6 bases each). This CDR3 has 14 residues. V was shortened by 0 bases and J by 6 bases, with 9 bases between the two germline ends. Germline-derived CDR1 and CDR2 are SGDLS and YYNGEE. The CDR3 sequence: CASSVEGEAGELFF. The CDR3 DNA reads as TGTGCCAGCAGCGTAGAGGGGGAGGCCGGGGAGCTGTTTTTT.

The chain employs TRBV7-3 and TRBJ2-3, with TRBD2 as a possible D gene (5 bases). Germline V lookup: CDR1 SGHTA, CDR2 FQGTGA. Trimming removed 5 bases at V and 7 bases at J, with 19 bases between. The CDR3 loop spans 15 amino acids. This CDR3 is CASSEATRGLNTQYF. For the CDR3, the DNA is TGTGCCAGCAGCGAGGCTACAAGAGGGTTGAATACGCAGTATTTT. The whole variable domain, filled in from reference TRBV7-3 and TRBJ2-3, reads GAGVSQTPSNKVTEKGKYVELRCDPISGHTALYWYRQSLGQGPEFLIYFQGTGAADDSGLPNDRFFAVRPEGSVSTLKIQRTERGDSAVYLCASSEATRGLNTQYFGPGTRLTVL.

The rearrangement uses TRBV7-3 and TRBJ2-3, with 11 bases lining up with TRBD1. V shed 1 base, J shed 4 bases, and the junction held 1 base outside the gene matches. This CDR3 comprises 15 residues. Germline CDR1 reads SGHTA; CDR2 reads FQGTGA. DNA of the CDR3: TGTGCCAGCAGCTTAATGGGACAGGGGGCAGATACGCAGTATTTT. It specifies CASSLMGQGADTQYF.

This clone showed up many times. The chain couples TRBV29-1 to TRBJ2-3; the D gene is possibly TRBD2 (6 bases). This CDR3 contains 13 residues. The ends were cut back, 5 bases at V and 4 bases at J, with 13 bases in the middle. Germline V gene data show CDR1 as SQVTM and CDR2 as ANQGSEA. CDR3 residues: CSVSREFPDTQYF. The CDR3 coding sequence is TGCAGCGTTTCCCGGGAGTTCCCAGATACGCAGTATTTT.

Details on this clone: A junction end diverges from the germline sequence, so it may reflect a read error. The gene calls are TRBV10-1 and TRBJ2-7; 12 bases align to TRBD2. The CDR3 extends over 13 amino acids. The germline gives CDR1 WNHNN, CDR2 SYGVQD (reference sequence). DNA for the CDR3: TGTGCCAGCAGTCCGGGACTAGCGGGTTTCACGTACTTC. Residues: CASSPGLAGFTYF.

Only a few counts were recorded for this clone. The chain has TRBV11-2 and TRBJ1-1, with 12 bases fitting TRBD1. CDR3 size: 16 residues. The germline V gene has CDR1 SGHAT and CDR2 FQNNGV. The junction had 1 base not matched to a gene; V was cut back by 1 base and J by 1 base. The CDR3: CASSLAGQGANTEAFF. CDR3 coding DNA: TGTGCCAGCAGCTTAGCGGGACAGGGGGCGAACACTGAAGCTTTCTTT.

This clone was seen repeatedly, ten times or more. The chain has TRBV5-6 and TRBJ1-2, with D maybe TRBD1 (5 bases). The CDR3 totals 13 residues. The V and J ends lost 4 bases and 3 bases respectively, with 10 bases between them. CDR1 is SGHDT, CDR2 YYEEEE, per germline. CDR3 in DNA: TGTGCCAGCAGCCCAGGGTTTGACTATGGCTACACCTTC. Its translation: CASSPGFDYGYTF.

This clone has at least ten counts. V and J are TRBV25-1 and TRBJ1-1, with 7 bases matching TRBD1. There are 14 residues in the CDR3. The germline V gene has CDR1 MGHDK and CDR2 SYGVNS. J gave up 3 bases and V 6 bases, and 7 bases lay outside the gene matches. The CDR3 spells CASSQTGKDTEAFF. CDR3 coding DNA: TGTGCCAGCAGCCAGACAGGGAAGGACACTGAAGCTTTCTTT.